This T cell receptor (beta chain) was identified in a study of blood T cells in healthy people across ages. Overall study: About one barcoded TCR beta cDNA was captured per two T cells.

Primers used in a second PCR of roughly 6 to 11 cycles were a sample-barcoded 5' primer and a J-beta primer mix. Each CDR3 protein is one row after TCRdb ran MiXCR on the 5' RACE reads. The repertoire includes some 1.6 million distinct CDR3 sequences, roughly 32% of them detected once, and 11% sits in the top ten. Study-wide results and caveats: Higher diversity and more naive CD4+ cells were features of long-lived donors, compared to aged donors.

With regard to this clonotype: Its antigen is unknown.

Trimming at V came to 2 bases and at J to 5 bases, leaving 7 bases not matched to a gene. Per germline, CDR1 MNHEY and CDR2 SMNVEV (reference sequence). The CDR3 is 17 residues long. Each sample gave at least 6.5 million isolated PBMCs. V usage is TRBV27 and J usage is TRBJ2-5, with 14 positions matching TRBD2. The origin of this receptor is a woman aged 30 to 39 in good health. The sample taken for sequencing was blood. The CDR3 spells CASSLRTSGRSKETQYF. CDR3 nucleotides: TGTGCCAGCAGTTTACGGACTAGCGGGAGGTCCAAGGAGACCCAGTACTTC.